A selection of T cell receptor beta chains follows, all from one sample in a study of blood T cell repertoires in COVID-19. The method was immunoSEQ multiplex PCR; TCRdb's version includes in-frame clones alone and lacks a portion of them. Here the sample spans under 150,000 clones, 70% to 80% being singletons. The source material was peripheral blood. The receptors come from a woman older than 75 with active or convalescent COVID-19. The conserved cysteine and the conserved F or W are not part of the CDR3 here.

TRBV12-3/TRBV12-4	TRBJ1-2	ASGWTGKGYT
TRBV6-6	TRBJ1-2	ATLPQGSGYT
TRBV19	TRBJ2-3	ASSPLAGGLTDTQY
TRBV30	TRBJ1-1	AWLGQGKRIYTEAF
TRBV7-8	TRBJ1-5	ASSAPGQANQPQH
TRBV28	TRBJ2-4	ASSLTLPKNIQY
TRBV30	TRBJ1-4	AMDPGNEKLF
TRBV3-1/TRBV3-2	TRBJ2-5	ASSRLTGGKETQY
TRBV4-1	TRBJ1-3	ASSHSDRGQGNTIY
TRBV2	TRBJ1-2	ASHPSGRAFDGYT